This T cell receptor (beta chain) stems from a study of response to subunit inactivated influenza vaccine. CDR3 size: 12 residues. V lost 6 bases to trimming and J lost 3 bases, with 7 bases between them. Each CDR3 protein gets one entry after TCRdb re-called the RT-PCR reads with MiXCR. The table shows about 500,000 distinct CDR3 sequences, with approximately 15% occurring only once. The sequenced sample was CD4+ T cells sorted from PBMCs, obtained 23 months after vaccination. J is TRBJ2-3 and V is TRBV12-3 or TRBV12-4, with D unresolved. The sequence came from a man aged 45 to 70 who received an inactivated influenza vaccine. This chain's CDR3 is CASRYHTDTQYF. The CDR3 DNA follows: TGTGCCAGCAGGTATCATACAGATACGCAGTATTTT.